Below are 14 T cell receptor beta chains sequenced from a single sample in a study of CD4 and CD8 cells across lung adenocarcinoma regions. TCRdb re-called the PCR reads with MiXCR, one entry per CDR3 protein. The sample contains about 12,000 distinct CDR3 sequences, 53% of which appear only once. The specimen was CD8+ T cells from the center of a lung tumor. Every receptor here comes from a female donor with lung adenocarcinoma. The CD4 and CD8 labels of this study may be unreliable.

This clonotype was observed a few times. The J gene is TRBJ2-3, the V gene TRBV6-1; tentatively, D is TRBD2 (5 bases). Germline lookup yields CDR1 MNHNS and CDR2 SASEGT. The CDR3 covers 12 residues. Trimming shortened V by 5 bases and J by 4 bases, and 7 bases separated the two germline ends. The CDR3 DNA sequence: TGTGCCAGCAGTACCGGGGCAGATACGCAGTATTTT. This translates into CASSTGADTQYF.

The chain joins TRBV11-3 to TRBJ2-3; D remains unclear. The germline V and J ends were trimmed by 1 base and 6 bases, with 2 bases remaining between them. The CDR3 extends over 11 amino acids. CDR1 and CDR2 (germline): SGHNT, YENEEA. The CDR3 loop is CASSLGDTQYF. The CDR3, as DNA: TGTGCCAGCAGCTTAGGGGATACGCAGTATTTT.

In its sample, this clonotype was seen many times. The chain combines TRBV6-1 with TRBJ1-3; a weak D match, TRBD1 (6 bases). Trimming pared 6 bases from V and 8 bases from J, leaving 17 bases between. This CDR3 is 14 amino acids long. Germline CDR1 and CDR2: MNHNS and SASEGT. The DNA of the CDR3 is TGTGCCAGCAGACAGGGAGCTCTGTGGGACACCATATATTTT. Translated: CASRQGALWDTIYF.

This clonotype was observed a handful of times. The chain has TRBV4-1 and TRBJ2-5; 11 bases are shared with TRBD2. The V gene's germline CDR1 is MGHRA and CDR2 YSYEKL. There are 16 residues in the CDR3. Trimming took 0 bases from V and 11 from J; bases not matched to a gene: 11. The CDR3 DNA is TGCGCCAGCAGCCAAGACTCTAGCGGGGGGTACAATGAGCAGTACTTC. Its translation is CASSQDSSGGYNEQYF.

The table lists this clonotype with a count of one. The chain is built from TRBV6-1 and TRBJ2-5; D ambiguous. Trimming removed 1 base at V and 5 bases at J, with 8 bases between. The CDR3 covers 13 residues. CDR1 MNHNS and CDR2 SASEGT come from the germline V gene. CDR3 amino acids: CASSEVRWETQYF. In DNA, the CDR3 is TGTGCCAGCAGTGAAGTTCGGTGGGAGACCCAGTACTTC.

This clonotype is classed as medium-sized (0.01 to 0.1%). The chain recombines TRBV6-5 with TRBJ2-5, with 11 bases matching TRBD2. This CDR3 comprises 16 residues. The V gene's germline CDR1 is MNHEY and CDR2 SVGAGI. V was clipped by 5 bases and J by 5 bases; unmatched bases: 10. CDR3 loop: CASSNPSGGPPETQYF. The CDR3 DNA follows: TGTGCCAGCAGTAATCCTAGCGGGGGGCCTCCCGAGACCCAGTACTTC.

This clonotype was counted ten times or more. The chain recombines TRBV6-5 with TRBJ2-7, with 7 bases aligning to TRBD1. The CDR3 runs to 13 residues. Germline CDR1 is MNHEY and CDR2 is SVGAGI. J lost 2 bases, V lost 4 bases, and 2 bases had no gene match. The CDR3 DNA is TGTGCCAGCAGTTCGAGGGGGCCCTACGAGCAGTACTTC. This gives the protein CASSSRGPYEQYF.

The chain joins TRBV6-1 to TRBJ2-1; TRBD2 matches at 14 bases. The DNA end is a closer match to TRBJ2-5, so the J assignment may be wrong. Germline CDR1 MNHNS, CDR2 SASEGT. The CDR3 sequence is 16 residues long. CDR3 region: CASSWGLAGEGETQYF. DNA of the CDR3: TGTGCCAGCAGCTGGGGACTAGCGGGAGAGGGGGAGACCCAGTACTTC.

In this sample, this clonotype turned up a few times. The chain combines TRBV6-5 with TRBJ2-7; the match to TRBD1 covers 9 bases. Germline V gene sequence: CDR1 MNHEY, CDR2 SVGAGI. V was clipped by 2 bases and J by 3 bases; unmatched bases: 8. This CDR3 region has 16 residues. CDR3 sequence reads: CASSYRGGTGLYEQYF. As DNA, the CDR3 is TGTGCCAGCAGTTACCGGGGAGGGACAGGGCTCTACGAGCAGTACTTC.

The chain carries TRBV6-1 and TRBJ2-1, with 11 bases matching TRBD2. The germline CDR1 and CDR2 sequences are MNHNS and SASEGT. The CDR3 runs 14 residues. J gave up 3 bases and V 7 bases, and 2 bases lay outside the gene matches. CDR3 sequence: CASTGTSGYNEQFF. DNA for the CDR3: TGTGCCAGCACCGGGACTAGCGGCTACAATGAGCAGTTCTTC.

The chain links TRBV6-1 to TRBJ2-1; 8 bases are shared with TRBD2. From germline, CDR1 is MNHNS and CDR2 SASEGT. V was pared by 6 bases and J by 2 bases, with 6 bases of the junction left unmatched. The CDR3 extends over 15 amino acids. In DNA, the CDR3 is TGTGCCAGCAGACCTTCAGCGGGAGCCTACAATGAGCAGTTCTTC. This translates into CASRPSAGAYNEQFF.

The chain links TRBV30 to TRBJ2-5; D tentatively reads TRBD1 or TRBD2 (6 bases each). Trimming removed 3 bases at V and 5 bases at J, with 16 bases between. Germline V lookup: CDR1 GTSNPN, CDR2 SVGIG (reference sequence). CDR3 length: 14 residues. The CDR3: CAWRNKGGSETQYF. The CDR3 DNA is TGTGCCTGGAGAAACAAGGGGGGTAGTGAGACCCAGTACTTC.

The V gene is TRBV6-1, the J gene TRBJ1-1; D is undetermined. This CDR3 is built from 15 residues. V lost 6 bases and J 0 bases, leaving 14 bases between the germline ends. Germline V CDR1 and CDR2: MNHNS, SASEGT. The CDR3 sequence is CASRAQAGLNTEAFF. CDR3 nucleotide sequence: TGTGCCAGCAGAGCCCAGGCAGGACTGAACACTGAAGCTTTCTTT.

About this clonotype: One end of the junction does not line up with germline, which may come from a read error. This chain uses TRBV6-1 with TRBJ2-3; D may correspond to TRBD1 or TRBD2 (5 bases each). Germline V gives CDR1 MNHNS, CDR2 SASEGT. This CDR3 has 16 residues. The CDR3 loop is CASSPTGQRAKDTQYF. The CDR3 DNA sequence: TGTGCGAGCAGCCCTACGGGGCAGCGAGCCAAAGATACGCAGTATTTC.